The 26 T cell receptor beta chains below were found in one sample sequenced in a study of regulatory T cells in long-lasting Graves disease. Time point reported: persistent/refractory GD, antithyroid drugs over 5 years with positive TRAb. After RNA was extracted from PBMCs, the TCR library was made from it. Relying on iRepertoire HTBI primers and Arm-PCR of CDR3 regions, the team built TCR beta libraries. Via MiXCR, TCRdb re-called the multiplex PCR reads, giving one row per CDR3 protein. This table has 350,000 to 500,000 distinct CDR3 sequences, around a fifth appearing once. Here the sequenced sample was peripheral blood mononuclear cells (PBMCs), taken when the disease was refractory, from a patient treated with antithyroid drugs. The receptors derive from a female donor with Graves disease.

This clonotype came up many times. The CDR3 bases are TGTGCCAGCAGCTTAATAGAGGGGAGCGAGCAGTACTTC. Its translation is CASSLIEGSEQYF. The V call is TRBV7-3, the J call TRBJ2-7, with D perhaps assigned TRBD1 or TRBD2 (5 bases each). CDR1 is SGHTA and CDR2 is FQGTGA in the germline V gene. The CDR3 consists of 13 residues. Trimming shortened V by 1 base and J by 6 bases, and 10 bases separated the two germline ends.

This clonotype showed up many times. The rearrangement joins TRBV27 to TRBJ1-1; D call uncertain. Deletions cut 5 bases from V and 6 bases from J, with 10 bases between. Germline V gene sequence: CDR1 MNHEY, CDR2 SMNVEV (reference sequence). The CDR3 contains 12 residues. In DNA form, the CDR3 reads TGTGCCAGCAGTCACCCGGGCGCTGAAGCTTTCTTT. Its translation: CASSHPGAEAFF.

This clonotype was counted many times. The rearrangement joins TRBV7-3 to TRBJ1-5, with a possible D match to TRBD1 (6 bases). Germline V lookup: CDR1 SGHTA, CDR2 FQGTGA. The CDR3 runs to 18 residues. The V gene lost 5 bases and the J gene lost 2 bases, with 22 bases spanning the gap. The DNA for the CDR3 is TGTGCCAGCAGCGTAGGGGCCAGGGGATCCGTAGGCAATCAGCCCCAGCATTTT. Amino acid sequence: CASSVGARGSVGNQPQHF.

This clonotype was seen more than once but under ten times. The rearrangement uses TRBV7-2 and TRBJ1-2; D is ambiguous. Germline-derived CDR1 and CDR2 are SGHTA and FQGNSA. The V and J ends lost 1 base and 14 bases respectively, with 14 bases between them. This CDR3 region has 12 residues. The CDR3 sequence: CASSLEVYEGTF. The CDR3 DNA sequence: TGTGCCAGCAGCTTAGAAGTGTATGAGGGAACCTTC.

This clonotype was seen a few times. A junction end diverges from the germline sequence, so it may reflect a read error. This chain joins TRBV5-1 and TRBJ1-1; 8 nucleotides align to TRBD1. Germline V lookup: CDR1 SGHRS, CDR2 YFSETQ. CDR3 length: 15 residues. CDR3: CASSSGTGEYDEAFF. As DNA, the CDR3 is TGTGCCAGCAGCTCCGGGACAGGTGAATACGATGAAGCTTTCTTT.

This clonotype was found a few times. This chain connects TRBV4-1 to TRBJ1-2, with unresolved D. This CDR3 has 13 residues. Germline V gene sequence: CDR1 MGHRA, CDR2 YSYEKL. Trimming cost V 1 base and J 0 bases, with 3 bases left between them. This chain's CDR3 is CASSQGANYGYTF. The CDR3 nucleotides are TGCGCCAGCAGCCAAGGAGCTAACTATGGCTACACCTTC.

V gene TRBV7-3 combines with J gene TRBJ2-7, with D perhaps TRBD1 (6 bases). Per the germline V gene, CDR1 is SGHTA and CDR2 is FQGTGA. CDR3 length: 15 amino acids. V gave up 8 bases and J gave up 4 bases, with 21 bases separating them. The DNA for the CDR3 is TGTGCCAGCGCAAAAGGGGCAGGGGAGTTTTACGAGCAGTACTTC. Its protein is CASAKGAGEFYEQYF.

The gene calls are TRBV20-1 and TRBJ2-7; no definite D call. CDR1 and CDR2 (germline): DFQATT, SNEGSKA (reference sequence). This CDR3 contains 9 residues. The V end was cut by 7 bases, the J end by 6 bases, with 7 bases between. CDR3 DNA: TGCAGTGGAGCAGGCGAGCAGTACTTC. Encoded protein: CSGAGEQYF.

The chain has TRBV20-1 and TRBJ2-2, with unresolved D. V dropped 2 bases and J dropped 4 bases, with 2 bases sitting between them. The CDR3 totals 11 residues. Germline CDR1 and CDR2: DFQATT and SNEGSKA (reference sequence). The CDR3 region is CSARLTGELFF. In nucleotides, the CDR3 is TGCAGTGCTAGACTCACCGGGGAGCTGTTTTTT.

This clonotype has a count of ten or more. CDR3 bases: TGCAGTGCTGCGGGACAGGGGGTTTTACCCCAGCATTTT. It translates to CSAAGQGVLPQHF. This chain joins TRBV20-1 and TRBJ1-5; the match to TRBD1 covers 11 bases. V shed 5 bases and J 10 bases; nucleotides not matched to a gene: 7. This CDR3 is built from 13 residues. In germline, CDR1 is DFQATT, CDR2 SNEGSKA (reference sequence).

This clonotype was recorded at least ten times. The chain links TRBV28 to TRBJ2-5; D not resolved. The V gene's germline CDR1 is MDHEN and CDR2 SYDVKM. Trimming removed 2 bases at V and 4 bases at J, with 11 bases between. This CDR3 comprises 14 residues. CDR3 protein: CASSLSLGRETQYF. The CDR3 DNA follows: TGTGCCAGCAGTTTAAGTTTAGGGCGAGAGACCCAGTACTTC.

The chain recombines TRBV5-6 with TRBJ1-2, with D unclear. CDR1 SGHDT and CDR2 YYEEEE come from the germline V gene. The CDR3 covers 16 residues. V lost 2 bases and J lost 0, with 14 bases in between. The CDR3: CASSFQWQVANYGYTF. CDR3 bases: TGTGCCAGCAGCTTTCAATGGCAGGTAGCTAACTATGGCTACACCTTC.

The CDR3 loop reads CASSKELAGSTGELFF. In DNA form, the CDR3 reads TGTGCCAGCTCAAAGGAGCTAGCGGGTTCCACCGGGGAGCTGTTTTTT. The rearrangement uses TRBV18 and TRBJ2-2; TRBD2 matches 8 bases. With V trimmed by 5 bases and J by 4 bases, 9 bases remained unmatched. CDR3 length: 16 amino acids. Germline CDR1 is KGHSH and CDR2 is LQKENI.

The rearrangement uses TRBV19 and TRBJ2-1; D is ambiguous. The V gene's germline CDR1 is LNHDA and CDR2 SQIVND (reference sequence). V was trimmed by 2 bases and J by 7 bases, leaving 9 bases between them. The length of the CDR3 is 13 residues. The CDR3 DNA is TGTGCCAGTAGTATATCCGTAGGGAATGAGCAGTTCTTC. Amino acids: CASSISVGNEQFF.

This chain joins TRBV6-2 or TRBV6-3 and TRBJ1-5; D remains ambiguous. The CDR3 runs to 15 residues. The V and J ends lost 4 bases and 6 bases respectively, with 16 bases between them. Germline lookup yields CDR1 MNHEY and CDR2 SVGEGT. CDR3 loop: CASSSRGVPGQPQHF. CDR3 in DNA: TGTGCCAGCAGTTCCCGCGGCGTCCCGGGTCAGCCCCAGCATTTT.

This clonotype was seen a few times. The V gene is TRBV12-5, the J gene TRBJ2-1; perhaps TRBD1 as D (6 bases). Trimming took off 5 bases at V and 0 bases at J, with 11 bases between the two ends. Germline-derived CDR1 and CDR2 are LGHNT and FRNRAP. The CDR3 has 15 residues. The CDR3 is CASGPGQSSYNEQFF. CDR3 bases: TGTGCTAGTGGTCCGGGACAAAGCTCCTACAATGAGCAGTTCTTC.

The rearrangement joins TRBV19 to TRBJ2-7; 8 bases are shared with TRBD1. CDR3 length equals 15 residues. V trimming: 6 bases; J trimming: 7 bases; junction bases outside the gene matches: 14. Germline CDR1 and CDR2: LNHDA and SQIVND (reference sequence). CDR3 protein: CASSSLRAGGREQYF. In DNA form, the CDR3 reads TGTGCCAGTAGCTCGCTCCGCGCAGGGGGCCGAGAGCAGTACTTC.

This clonotype was observed many times. CDR3 region: CATGTGDQEGPQHF. In DNA, the CDR3 is TGTGCCACCGGGACAGGGGACCAGGAAGGGCCCCAGCATTTT. The chain employs TRBV24-1 and TRBJ1-5; TRBD1 matches 10 bases. Germline loops: CDR1 KGHDR, CDR2 SFDVKD. The CDR3 covers 14 residues. Trimming cost V 9 bases and J 9 bases; bases outside gene matches: 10.

This clonotype was counted between two and nine times. The chain has TRBV9 and TRBJ2-5, with D maybe TRBD1 (6 bases). The CDR3 is 14 amino acids. Trimming pared 0 bases from V and 0 bases from J, leaving 6 bases between. Germline V gene sequence: CDR1 SGDLS, CDR2 YYNGEE. CDR3 region: CASSVDRDQETQYF. The CDR3 region has the DNA TGTGCCAGCAGCGTAGACAGGGACCAAGAGACCCAGTACTTC.

The table lists this clonotype with many counts. CDR3 sequence: CASTPQASNQPQHF. CDR3 DNA: TGTGCCAGCACCCCCCAGGCTAGCAATCAGCCCCAGCATTTT. V is TRBV28 and J is TRBJ1-5; D unclear. The germline V gene encodes CDR1 MDHEN and CDR2 SYDVKM. The CDR3 totals 14 residues. The V gene lost 7 bases and the J gene lost 0 bases, with 10 bases spanning the gap.

This clonotype was seen ten or more times. The V and J genes are TRBV6-5 and TRBJ2-2; the D is unclear. The V end was cut by 2 bases, the J end by 4 bases, with 5 bases between. The V gene's germline CDR1 is MNHEY and CDR2 SVGAGI. The CDR3 has 13 amino acids. The CDR3 protein is CASSYGVTGELFF. The DNA of the CDR3 is TGTGCCAGCAGTTACGGAGTCACCGGGGAGCTGTTTTTT.

This clonotype has only a few counts. A much larger clone differs from this one at a single base, so this may be a read error. The chain carries TRBV2 and TRBJ2-2; 7 bases line up with TRBD2. After removal of 6 bases from V and 1 base from J, the junction contained 5 bases not matched to a gene. The CDR3 has 15 residues. Per the germline V gene, CDR1 is SNHLY and CDR2 is FYNNEI. In DNA form, the CDR3 reads TGTGCCAGCAGAGCGGGACGGGTGAACACCGGGGAGCTGTTTTTT. Its protein is CASRAGRVNTGELFF.

This clonotype came up a few times. The chain is built from TRBV30 and TRBJ2-2, with no clear D. CDR1 and CDR2 (germline): GTSNPN, SVGIG (reference sequence). V dropped 2 bases and J dropped 0 bases, with 7 bases sitting between them. This CDR3 has 14 residues. CDR3 bases: TGTGCCTGGAGTAAAGAGCCGAACACCGGGGAGCTGTTTTTT. Its protein product is CAWSKEPNTGELFF.

This clonotype was seen repeatedly, ten times or more. This sequence joins TRBV7-3 and TRBJ1-1, with TRBD1 identical over 7 bases. Germline CDR1 SGHTA, CDR2 FQGTGA. The CDR3 is 13 residues long. V lost 5 bases, J lost 11 bases, and 11 bases stayed unmatched. The CDR3 sequence: CASSTYRGLKAFF. The CDR3 DNA follows: TGTGCCAGCAGCACGTACAGGGGACTTAAGGCTTTCTTT.

This clonotype was seen once. CDR3 in amino acids: CAIRKDLPLNTDTQYF. In DNA form, the CDR3 reads TGTGCCATCAGGAAAGACCTTCCCCTCAACACAGATACGCAGTATTTT. The rearrangement links TRBV10-3 to TRBJ2-3; D is unclear. The CDR3 consists of 16 residues. The germline CDR1 and CDR2 sequences are ENHRY and SYGVKD. V was pared by 6 bases and J by 2 bases, with 18 bases between.

This clonotype showed up just a few times. This sequence joins TRBV10-2 and TRBJ1-2, with D unresolved. Germline lookup yields CDR1 WSHSY and CDR2 SAAADI. The CDR3 totals 12 residues. Trimming took 6 bases from V and 6 from J, leaving 11 bases between them. The CDR3 DNA follows: TGCGCCAGCAGCGGATCTCTGGATGGCTACACCTTC. It encodes CASSGSLDGYTF.